The 12 T cell receptor beta chains in this list originate from one sample, sequenced in a study of blood T cell repertoires in COVID-19 (dated by TCRdb to 2019 to 2021). Library construction relied on the immunoSEQ multiplex PCR assay. TCRdb took over this immuneACCESS table, retaining in-frame rearrangements with V and J assigned. Such tables are incomplete; in checked studies, under half of the missing clones stem from an unresolved V gene, and the remainder is unexplained. This sample lists roughly 230,000 clones; over 90% were detected once. The ten largest clones take up about 0.8% of the sample. Sequenced sample: peripheral blood. The receptors stem from a man aged 30 to 45 with COVID-19, enrolled during active disease.

The chain is built from TRBV27 and TRBJ1-1; 10 positions agree with TRBD1. The CDR3 runs to 16 residues. Germline CDR1 MNHEY, CDR2 SMNVEV (reference sequence). The ends lost 5 bases at V and 4 bases at J; junction bases unmatched: 10. The CDR3 nucleotides read TGTGCCAGCAGTCCCTTGACAGGGGGCCAAGTCACTGAAGCTTTCTTT. Amino acid sequence: CASSPLTGGQVTEAFF.

In the case of this clone: The junction and the germline gene differ at one end; a read error may be behind it. V is TRBV7-9 and J is TRBJ1-4, with 9 positions matching TRBD1. The CDR3 is made up of 14 amino acids. Germline V gene data show CDR1 as SEHNR and CDR2 as FQNEAQ (reference sequence). The CDR3 bases are TGTGCCAGCAGCCAGAACAGGGGGCTGAGGGGTGTGGTTTTT. Protein product: CASSQNRGLRGVVF.

This clone was seen a single time. The chain combines TRBV11-2 with TRBJ2-1, with D possibly matching TRBD1 (5 bases). V gave up 3 bases and J gave up 3 bases, with 12 bases separating them. Germline CDR1 SGHAT, CDR2 FQNNGV. The CDR3 covers 15 residues. The CDR3 nucleotides read TGTGCCAGCAGCTTGGAAGGGGCGGTCTACAATGAGCAGTTCTTC. Translated: CASSLEGAVYNEQFF. Looking up the rest from reference TRBV11-2 and TRBJ2-1 gives the full variable domain: EAGVAQSPRYKIIEKRQSVAFWCNPISGHATLYWYQQILGQGPKLLIQFQNNGVVDDSQLPKDRFSAERLKGVDSTLKIQPAKLEDSAVYLCASSLEGAVYNEQFFGPGTRLTVL.

The chain recombines TRBV5-4 with TRBJ1-6; D ambiguous. Trimming cost V 0 bases and J 5 bases, with 6 bases left between them. CDR1 SGHNT and CDR2 YYREEE come from the germline V gene (reference sequence). There are 14 residues in the CDR3. Here the CDR3 reads CASSLAIDNSPLHF. CDR3 sequence (DNA): TGTGCCAGCAGCTTGGCCATAGATAATTCACCCCTCCACTTT. Full variable domain (rest looked up from reference TRBV5-4 and TRBJ1-6): ETGVTQSPTHLIKTRGQQVTLRCSSQSGHNTVSWYQQALGQGPQFIFQYYREEENGRGNFPPRFSGLQFPNYSSELNVNALELDDSALYLCASSLAIDNSPLHFGNGTRLTVT.

This clone has a single count. The rearrangement joins TRBV10-2 to TRBJ1-4, with unresolved D. This CDR3 region has 14 residues. The V end lost 2 bases, the J end lost 5 bases, and 9 bases lay between the germline ends. From germline, CDR1 is WSHSY and CDR2 SAAADI. The CDR3 nucleotides read TGCGCCAGCAGTGAGGTGAGAAAGAATGAAAAACTGTTTTTT. This gives the protein CASSEVRKNEKLFF.

The chain employs TRBV5-1 and TRBJ2-2; possibly TRBD1 for D (5 bases). Germline-derived CDR1 and CDR2 are SGHRS and YFSETQ. The CDR3 loop spans 14 amino acids. Trimming cost V 0 bases and J 6 bases, with 9 bases left between them. Written as DNA, the CDR3 is TGCGCCAGCAGCTTGGGCAGGGTATCCGGGGAGCTGTTTTTT. Translation: CASSLGRVSGELFF.

V is TRBV5-6 and J is TRBJ2-7, with D perhaps matching TRBD1 (7 bases). Germline lookup yields CDR1 SGHDT and CDR2 YYEEEE. The V and J ends lost 1 base and 5 bases respectively, with 13 bases between them. The length of the CDR3 is 14 residues. The CDR3 nucleotides read TGTGCCAGCAGCTTGCAGGCAGGGGGGCACGAGCAGTACTTC. It is translated as CASSLQAGGHEQYF.

The V gene is TRBV6-6, the J gene TRBJ1-3; no reliable D call. Germline CDR1 reads MNHNY; CDR2 reads SVGAGI (reference sequence). This CDR3 spans 12 amino acids. Trimming took 5 bases from V and 4 from J, leaving 6 bases between them. DNA of the CDR3: TGTGCCAGCAGTCCCCAGGGAAACACCATATATTTT. Protein: CASSPQGNTIYF.

This sequence joins TRBV2 and TRBJ1-4; 8 bases line up with TRBD1. The ends lost 1 base at V and 5 bases at J; junction bases unmatched: 3. Germline-derived CDR1 and CDR2 are SNHLY and FYNNEI. The CDR3 sequence is 15 residues long. In DNA, the CDR3 is TGTGCCAGCAGTGAAGGGACAGGGAGAAATGAAAAACTGTTTTTT. This gives the protein CASSEGTGRNEKLFF.

This chain links TRBV5-1 with TRBJ1-5; D perhaps matches TRBD1 (5 bases). V was clipped by 3 bases and J by 9 bases, with 19 bases between them. Germline CDR1 is SGHRS and CDR2 is YFSETQ. The CDR3 covers 15 residues. The DNA for the CDR3 is TGCGCCAGCAGCTCAGTTGGGGGGGACGGTGGGCCCCAGCATTTT. Amino acids: CASSSVGGDGGPQHF.

This clone has a single count. This chain connects TRBV7-6 to TRBJ2-3; tentatively, D is TRBD1 (6 bases). Trimming removed 0 bases from V and 0 bases from J, with 10 bases in between. CDR1 and CDR2 from the germline V gene are SGHVS and FNYEAQ. The CDR3 has 16 residues. The CDR3 loop is CASSLAGTSSTDTQYF. The CDR3 DNA is TGTGCCAGCAGCTTAGCCGGGACATCGAGCACAGATACGCAGTATTTT.

The chain combines TRBV5-1 with TRBJ2-7, with 8 bases aligning to TRBD2. The CDR3 loop spans 14 amino acids. Germline values: CDR1 SGHRS, CDR2 YFSETQ. V was pared by 0 bases and J by 2 bases, with 1 base of the junction left unmatched. CDR3: CASSLVGGAYEQYF. The CDR3 region has the DNA TGCGCCAGCAGCTTGGTCGGGGGGGCCTACGAGCAGTACTTC. The full variable domain, in which reference TRBV5-1 and TRBJ2-7 provide the parts outside the CDR3, is KAGVTQTPRYLIKTRGQQVTLSCSPISGHRSVSWYQQTPGQGLQFLFEYFSETQRNKGNFPGRFSGRQFSNSRSEMNVSTLELGDSALYLCASSLVGGAYEQYFGPGTRLTVT.